Listed below are T cell receptor beta chains from one sample, sequenced in a study of CD8+CD57+ T cells in acquired aplastic anemia. TCRdb fed the reads into MiXCR, producing one record per CDR3 protein. Of 250,000 to 350,000 distinct CDR3 sequences listed, approximately 58% were seen once; the top ten hold around 1.3%. The source material was sorted CD4+, CD8+, or CD8+CD57+ T cells (not recorded which) from PBMCs. The receptor set was obtained from a human donor with aplastic anemia. Both conserved end residues are part of each CDR3. The D gene is left open where the match is weak. Size values are once, few and many counts, or a class for expanded clones, and some rows have none.

d_gene: TRBD2; v_gene: TRBV25-1; j_gene: TRBJ2-2; len: 18; abundance: .; CDR3aa: CASSEYGTSGGNTGELFF; CDR3nt: TGTGCCAGCAGTGAATATGGGACTAGCGGGGGAAACACCGGGGAGCTGTTTTTT
d_gene: TRBD1; v_gene: TRBV19; j_gene: TRBJ1-1; len: 15; abundance: many; CDR3aa: CASSQGTGLSTEAFF; CDR3nt: TGTGCCAGTAGTCAGGGGACAGGTCTTAGTACTGAAGCTTTCTTT
d_gene: .; v_gene: TRBV15; j_gene: TRBJ2-5; len: 13; abundance: .; CDR3aa: CATSRRGFETQYF; CDR3nt: TGTGCCACCAGCAGACGAGGATTTGAGACCCAGTACTTC
d_gene: .; v_gene: TRBV10-1; j_gene: TRBJ2-5; len: 13; abundance: .; CDR3aa: CASTNRERETQYF; CDR3nt: TGCGCCAGCACCAACAGGGAGCGAGAGACCCAGTACTTC
d_gene: .; v_gene: TRBV7-9; j_gene: TRBJ1-1; len: 14; abundance: many; CDR3aa: CASFPGPTNTEAFF; CDR3nt: TGTGCCAGCTTCCCCGGCCCCACGAACACTGAAGCTTTCTTT
d_gene: .; v_gene: TRBV5-6; j_gene: TRBJ1-5; len: 17; abundance: many; CDR3aa: CASSLEKRADSNQPQHF; CDR3nt: TGTGCCAGCAGCTTGGAAAAAAGGGCTGATAGCAATCAGCCCCAGCATTTT
d_gene: TRBD1; v_gene: TRBV2; j_gene: TRBJ1-1; len: 14; abundance: .; CDR3aa: CASSDDRANTEAFF; CDR3nt: TGTGCCAGCAGTGACGACAGGGCGAACACTGAAGCTTTCTTT
d_gene: .; v_gene: TRBV7-2; j_gene: TRBJ1-1; len: 12; abundance: few; CDR3aa: CASSLPMNEAFF; CDR3nt: TGTGCCAGCAGCTTACCTATGAATGAAGCTTTCTTT
d_gene: TRBD1; v_gene: TRBV9; j_gene: TRBJ1-1; len: 13; abundance: .; CDR3aa: CASSVTGTAEAFF; CDR3nt: TGTGCCAGCAGCGTAACCGGGACAGCTGAAGCTTTCTTT
d_gene: TRBD1; v_gene: TRBV19; j_gene: TRBJ1-5; len: 14; abundance: many; CDR3aa: CASSIWGQYQPQHF; CDR3nt: TGTGCCAGTAGTATCTGGGGACAGTATCAGCCCCAGCATTTT
d_gene: TRBD1; v_gene: TRBV3-1; j_gene: TRBJ1-6; len: 15; abundance: many; CDR3aa: CASSPGQNYNSPLHF; CDR3nt: TGTGCCAGCAGCCCGGGACAGAACTATAATTCACCCCTCCACTTT
d_gene: .; v_gene: TRBV3-1; j_gene: TRBJ1-6; len: 15; abundance: many; CDR3aa: CASSQFEGSESPLHF; CDR3nt: TGTGCCAGCAGCCAATTTGAGGGGAGTGAATCACCCCTCCACTTT
d_gene: .; v_gene: TRBV18; j_gene: TRBJ2-5; len: 14; abundance: many; CDR3aa: CASSPPNLGETQYF; CDR3nt: TGTGCCAGCTCACCACCGAACCTGGGAGAGACCCAGTACTTC
d_gene: .; v_gene: TRBV2; j_gene: TRBJ1-6; len: 14; abundance: .; CDR3aa: CAGLIGGYNSPLHF; CDR3nt: TGTGCCGGGCTGATAGGGGGCTATAATTCACCCCTCCACTTT
d_gene: .; v_gene: TRBV29-1; j_gene: TRBJ2-7; len: 11; abundance: .; CDR3aa: CSAGPWGEQYF; CDR3nt: TGCAGCGCCGGACCCTGGGGAGAGCAGTACTTC
d_gene: TRBD1; v_gene: TRBV15; j_gene: TRBJ2-7; len: 16; abundance: .; CDR3aa: CATSRGRAGGPYEQYF; CDR3nt: TGTGCCACCAGCAGAGGTCGGGCAGGGGGCCCCTACGAGCAGTACTTC
d_gene: .; v_gene: TRBV2; j_gene: TRBJ2-1; len: 11; abundance: .; CDR3aa: CASSGRYEQFF; CDR3nt: TGTGCCAGCAGTGGTCGATACGAGCAGTTCTTC
d_gene: .; v_gene: TRBV7-8; j_gene: TRBJ2-2; len: 15; abundance: .; CDR3aa: CASSLTEMGTGELFF; CDR3nt: TGTGCCAGCAGCTTAACCGAAATGGGGACCGGGGAGCTGTTTTTT
d_gene: .; v_gene: TRBV7-6; j_gene: TRBJ1-5; len: 13; abundance: .; CDR3aa: CASSKGEGQPQHF; CDR3nt: TGTGCCAGCAGCAAAGGGGAGGGGCAGCCCCAGCATTTT
d_gene: .; v_gene: TRBV15; j_gene: TRBJ1-4; len: 13; abundance: .; CDR3aa: CATSSDQGEKLFF; CDR3nt: TGTGCCACCAGCAGCGACCAGGGAGAAAAACTGTTTTTT
d_gene: .; v_gene: TRBV19; j_gene: TRBJ2-1; len: 16; abundance: few; CDR3aa: CASSGRLPGGFNEQFF; CDR3nt: TGTGCCAGTAGTGGAAGACTCCCCGGTGGTTTTAATGAGCAGTTCTTC
d_gene: .; v_gene: TRBV9; j_gene: TRBJ2-1; len: 17; abundance: .; CDR3aa: CASSVGVNRNYGNEQFF; CDR3nt: TGTGCCAGCAGCGTAGGAGTAAACAGGAACTACGGGAATGAGCAGTTCTTC
d_gene: TRBD1; v_gene: TRBV7-9; j_gene: TRBJ1-6; len: 16; abundance: .; CDR3aa: CASSLRGQAQGTPLHF; CDR3nt: TGTGCCAGCAGCTTACGGGGACAGGCCCAGGGTACACCCCTCCACTTT
d_gene: TRBD1; v_gene: TRBV6-9; j_gene: TRBJ2-2; len: 15; abundance: .; CDR3aa: CASSYPSTGFRELFF; CDR3nt: TGTGCCAGCAGTTACCCCTCGACAGGGTTCAGGGAGCTGTTTTTT
d_gene: .; v_gene: TRBV9; j_gene: TRBJ2-7; len: 13; abundance: .; CDR3aa: CASSEGVSYEQYF; CDR3nt: TGCGCCAGCAGTGAGGGGGTCTCCTACGAGCAGTACTTC
d_gene: .; v_gene: TRBV7-2; j_gene: TRBJ1-5; len: 15; abundance: .; CDR3aa: CASSFFGTVNQPQHF; CDR3nt: TGTGCCAGCAGCTTCTTCGGGACGGTAAATCAGCCCCAGCATTTT
d_gene: .; v_gene: TRBV25-1; j_gene: TRBJ1-2; len: 14; abundance: many; CDR3aa: CASRPKETSYGYTF; CDR3nt: TGTGCCAGCAGGCCCAAGGAAACTTCCTATGGCTACACCTTC
d_gene: TRBD1; v_gene: TRBV2; j_gene: TRBJ1-1; len: 16; abundance: .; CDR3aa: CASISSGTGRNTEAFF; CDR3nt: TGTGCCAGCATATCCTCCGGGACAGGGAGAAACACTGAAGCTTTCTTT
d_gene: .; v_gene: TRBV6-5; j_gene: TRBJ1-6; len: 17; abundance: once; CDR3aa: CASSYALGSSYNSPLHF; CDR3nt: TGTGCCAGCAGTTACGCCCTCGGGAGCTCCTATAATTCACCCCTCCACTTT